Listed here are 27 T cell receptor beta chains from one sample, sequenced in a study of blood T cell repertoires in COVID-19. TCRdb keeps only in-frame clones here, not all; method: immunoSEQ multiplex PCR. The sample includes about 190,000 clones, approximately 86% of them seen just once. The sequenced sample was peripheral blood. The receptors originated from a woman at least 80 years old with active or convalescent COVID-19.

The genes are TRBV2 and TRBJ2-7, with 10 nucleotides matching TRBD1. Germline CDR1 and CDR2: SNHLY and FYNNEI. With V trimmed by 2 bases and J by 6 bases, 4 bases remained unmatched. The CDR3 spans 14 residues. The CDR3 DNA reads TGTGCCAGCAGTGAATTTGGACAGGGGGGCGAGCAGTACTTC. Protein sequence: CASSEFGQGGEQYF.

CDR3 protein: CASSQDMGQGMGQPQHF. The CDR3 DNA reads as TGCGCCAGCAGCCAAGATATGGGGCAGGGGATGGGTCAGCCCCAGCATTTT. The chain joins TRBV4-1 to TRBJ1-5, with D possibly TRBD1 on 6 matching bases. This CDR3 has 17 residues. Germline V gene data show CDR1 as MGHRA and CDR2 as YSYEKL. V was cut by 0 bases and J by 6 bases, with 18 bases left in between.

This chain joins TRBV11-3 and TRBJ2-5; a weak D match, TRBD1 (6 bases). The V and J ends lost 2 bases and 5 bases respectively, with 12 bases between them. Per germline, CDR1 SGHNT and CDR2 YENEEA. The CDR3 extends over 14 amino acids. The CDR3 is CASSLSGTTETQYF. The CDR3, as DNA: TGTGCCAGCAGCTTAAGTGGGACAACGGAGACCCAGTACTTC.

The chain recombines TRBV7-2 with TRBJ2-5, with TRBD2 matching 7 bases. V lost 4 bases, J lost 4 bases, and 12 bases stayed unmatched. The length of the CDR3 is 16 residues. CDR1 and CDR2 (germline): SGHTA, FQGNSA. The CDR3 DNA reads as TGTGCCAGCAGCTCCCCCCGTCGGACTAGAAGAGAGACCCAGTACTTC. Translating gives CASSSPRRTRRETQYF.

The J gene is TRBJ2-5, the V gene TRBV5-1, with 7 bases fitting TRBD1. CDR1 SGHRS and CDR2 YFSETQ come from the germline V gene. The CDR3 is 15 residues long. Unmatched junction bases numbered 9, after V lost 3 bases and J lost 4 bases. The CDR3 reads CASSSGQASGETQYF. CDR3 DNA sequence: TGCGCCAGCAGCTCAGGACAGGCGTCCGGAGAGACCCAGTACTTC. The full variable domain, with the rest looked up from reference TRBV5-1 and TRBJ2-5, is KAGVTQTPRYLIKTRGQQVTLSCSPISGHRSVSWYQQTPGQGLQFLFEYFSETQRNKGNFPGRFSGRQFSNSRSEMNVSTLELGDSALYLCASSSGQASGETQYFGPGTRLLVL.

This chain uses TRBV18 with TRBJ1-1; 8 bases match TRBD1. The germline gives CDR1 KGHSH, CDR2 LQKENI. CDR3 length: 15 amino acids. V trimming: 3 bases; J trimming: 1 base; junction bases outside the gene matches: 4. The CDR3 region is CASSPQQGENTEAFF. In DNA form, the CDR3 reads TGTGCCAGCTCACCCCAACAGGGGGAGAACACTGAAGCTTTCTTT.

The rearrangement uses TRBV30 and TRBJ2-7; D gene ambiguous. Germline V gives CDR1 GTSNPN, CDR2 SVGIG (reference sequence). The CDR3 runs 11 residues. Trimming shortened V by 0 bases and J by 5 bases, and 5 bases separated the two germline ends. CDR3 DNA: TGTGCCTGGAGTGTACTGAACGAGCAGTACTTC. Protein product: CAWSVLNEQYF.

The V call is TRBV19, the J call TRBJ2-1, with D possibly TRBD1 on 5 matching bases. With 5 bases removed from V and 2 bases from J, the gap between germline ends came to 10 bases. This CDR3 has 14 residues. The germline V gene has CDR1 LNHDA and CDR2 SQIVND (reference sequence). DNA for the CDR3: TGTGCCAGTAGTTCCCAGGGCGCCTACAATGAGCAGTTCTTC. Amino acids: CASSSQGAYNEQFF.

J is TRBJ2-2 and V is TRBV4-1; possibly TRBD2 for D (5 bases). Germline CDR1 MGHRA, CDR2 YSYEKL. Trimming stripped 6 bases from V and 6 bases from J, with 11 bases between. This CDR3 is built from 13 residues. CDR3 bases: TGCGCCAGCAGTTTTCTAGCTGCCGGGGAGCTGTTTTTT. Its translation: CASSFLAAGELFF.

CDR3 protein: CASTIGTSGGNTGELFF. In nucleotides, the CDR3 is TGTGCCAGTACCATAGGGACTAGCGGGGGGAACACCGGGGAGCTGTTTTTT. This chain connects TRBV19 to TRBJ2-2, with 14 bases fitting TRBD2. The CDR3 contains 17 residues. Germline assignment: CDR1 LNHDA and CDR2 SQIVND (reference sequence). Trimming removed 7 bases from V and 1 base from J; junction bases left unmatched: 5.

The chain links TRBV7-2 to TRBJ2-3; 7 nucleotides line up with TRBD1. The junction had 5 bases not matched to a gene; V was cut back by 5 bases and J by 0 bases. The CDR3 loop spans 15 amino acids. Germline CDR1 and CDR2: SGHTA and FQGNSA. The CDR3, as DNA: TGTGCCAGCAGCAGACAGGGATCTAGCACAGATACGCAGTATTTT. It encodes CASSRQGSSTDTQYF.

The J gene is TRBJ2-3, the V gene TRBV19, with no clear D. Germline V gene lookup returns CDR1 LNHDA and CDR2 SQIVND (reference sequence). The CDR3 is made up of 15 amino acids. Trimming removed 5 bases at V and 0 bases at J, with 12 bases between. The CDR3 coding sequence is TGTGCCAGTAGTCCCGACACCCCCAGCACAGATACGCAGTATTTT. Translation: CASSPDTPSTDTQYF. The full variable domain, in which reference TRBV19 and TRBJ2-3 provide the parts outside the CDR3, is DGGITQSPKYLFRKEGQNVTLSCEQNLNHDAMYWYRQDPGQGLRLIYYSQIVNDFQKGDIAEGYSVSREKKESFPLTVTSAQKNPTAFYLCASSPDTPSTDTQYFGPGTRLTVL.

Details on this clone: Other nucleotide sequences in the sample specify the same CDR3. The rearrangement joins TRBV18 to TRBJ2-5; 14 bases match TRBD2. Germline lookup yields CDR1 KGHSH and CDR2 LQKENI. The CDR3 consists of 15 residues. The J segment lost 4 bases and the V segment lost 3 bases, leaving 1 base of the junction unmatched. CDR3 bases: TGTGCCAGCTCACCTGGGACTAGCGGGAGAGAGACCCAGTACTTC. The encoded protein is CASSPGTSGRETQYF.

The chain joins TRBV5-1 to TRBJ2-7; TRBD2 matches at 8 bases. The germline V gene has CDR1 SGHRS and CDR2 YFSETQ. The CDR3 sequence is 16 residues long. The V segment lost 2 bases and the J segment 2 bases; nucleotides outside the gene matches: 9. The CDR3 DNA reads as TGCGCCAGCAGCTTAAGTCCTAGCGGGCTGACCTACGAGCAGTACTTC. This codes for CASSLSPSGLTYEQYF.

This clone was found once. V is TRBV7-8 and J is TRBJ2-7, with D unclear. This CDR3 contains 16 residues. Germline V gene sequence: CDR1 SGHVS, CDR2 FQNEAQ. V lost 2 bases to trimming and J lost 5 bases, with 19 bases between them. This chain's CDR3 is CASSLIDRAITHEQYF. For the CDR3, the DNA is TGTGCCAGCAGCTTAATTGACCGAGCGATCACCCACGAGCAGTACTTC.

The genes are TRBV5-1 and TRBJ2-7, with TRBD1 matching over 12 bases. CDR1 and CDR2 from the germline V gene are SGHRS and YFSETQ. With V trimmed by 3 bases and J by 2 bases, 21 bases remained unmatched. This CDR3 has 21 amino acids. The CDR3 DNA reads TGCGCCAGCAGCTGGACAGGAAGGGACAGGGGGCTGACGGGAGGGCCCTACGAGCAGTACTTC. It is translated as CASSWTGRDRGLTGGPYEQYF.

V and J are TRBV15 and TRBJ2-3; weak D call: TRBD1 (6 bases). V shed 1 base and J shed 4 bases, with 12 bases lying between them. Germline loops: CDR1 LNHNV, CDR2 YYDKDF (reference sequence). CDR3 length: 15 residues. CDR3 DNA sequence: TGTGCCACCAGCAGAGTGATACAGGGTTCAGATACGCAGTATTTT. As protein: CATSRVIQGSDTQYF.

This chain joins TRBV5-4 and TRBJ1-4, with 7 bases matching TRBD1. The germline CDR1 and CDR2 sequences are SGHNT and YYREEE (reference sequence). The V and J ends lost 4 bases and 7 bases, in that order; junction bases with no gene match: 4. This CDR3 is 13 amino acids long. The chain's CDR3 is CASSGQVTEKLFF. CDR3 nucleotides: TGTGCCAGCAGCGGACAGGTTACTGAAAAACTGTTTTTT. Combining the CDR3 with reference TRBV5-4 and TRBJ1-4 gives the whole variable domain ETGVTQSPTHLIKTRGQQVTLRCSSQSGHNTVSWYQQALGQGPQFIFQYYREEENGRGNFPPRFSGLQFPNYSSELNVNALELDDSALYLCASSGQVTEKLFFGSGTQLSVL.

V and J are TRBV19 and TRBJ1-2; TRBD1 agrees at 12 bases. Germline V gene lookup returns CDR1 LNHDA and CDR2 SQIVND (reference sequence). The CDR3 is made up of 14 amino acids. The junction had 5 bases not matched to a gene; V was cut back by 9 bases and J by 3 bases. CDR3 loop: CASGTGGVDYGYTF. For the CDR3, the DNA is TGTGCCAGCGGGACAGGGGGCGTTGACTATGGCTACACCTTC.

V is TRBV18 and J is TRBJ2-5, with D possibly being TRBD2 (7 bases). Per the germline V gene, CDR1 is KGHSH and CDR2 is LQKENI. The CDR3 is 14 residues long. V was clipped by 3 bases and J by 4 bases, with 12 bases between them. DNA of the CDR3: TGTGCCAGCTCACCCGGCGGGGGCGCAGAGACCCAGTACTTC. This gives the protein CASSPGGGAETQYF.

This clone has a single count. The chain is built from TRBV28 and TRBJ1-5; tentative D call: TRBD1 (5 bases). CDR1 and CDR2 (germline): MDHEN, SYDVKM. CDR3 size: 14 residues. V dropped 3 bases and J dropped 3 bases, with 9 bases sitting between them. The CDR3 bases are TGTGCCAGCAGTTTGGGAGGGGCCAATCAGCCCCAGCATTTT. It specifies CASSLGGANQPQHF.

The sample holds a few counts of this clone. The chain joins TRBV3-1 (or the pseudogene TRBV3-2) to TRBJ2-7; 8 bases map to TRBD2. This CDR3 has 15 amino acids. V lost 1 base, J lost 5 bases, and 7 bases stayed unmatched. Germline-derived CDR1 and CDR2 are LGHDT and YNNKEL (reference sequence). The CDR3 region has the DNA TGTGCCAGCAGCCAAGGACCGGGAGGGCCGGACGAGCAGTACTTC. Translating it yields CASSQGPGGPDEQYF.

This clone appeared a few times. Written as DNA, the CDR3 is TGCGCCAGCAGCGCCGGACAGGGCTGGGGGAACACTGAAGCTTTCTTT. Amino acids: CASSAGQGWGNTEAFF. This chain connects TRBV5-1 to TRBJ1-1; TRBD1 matches at 8 bases. Looked up from germline, CDR1 is SGHRS and CDR2 is YFSETQ. The V gene end was trimmed by 4 bases and the J gene end by 1 base; junction bases not matched to a gene: 9. The CDR3 loop spans 16 amino acids.

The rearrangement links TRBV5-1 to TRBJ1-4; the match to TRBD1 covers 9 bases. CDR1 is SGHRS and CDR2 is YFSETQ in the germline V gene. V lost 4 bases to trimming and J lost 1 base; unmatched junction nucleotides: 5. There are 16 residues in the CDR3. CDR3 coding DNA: TGCGCCAGCAGCCTGAGACAGGGGGGAACTAATGAAAAACTGTTTTTT. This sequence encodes CASSLRQGGTNEKLFF.

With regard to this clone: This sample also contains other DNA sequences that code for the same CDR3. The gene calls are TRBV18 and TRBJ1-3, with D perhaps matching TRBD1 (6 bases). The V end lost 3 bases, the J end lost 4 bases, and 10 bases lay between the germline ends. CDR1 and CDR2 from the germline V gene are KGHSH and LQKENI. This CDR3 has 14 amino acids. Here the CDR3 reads CASSPQGQGNTIYF. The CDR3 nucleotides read TGTGCCAGCTCACCTCAAGGACAGGGAAACACCATATATTTT. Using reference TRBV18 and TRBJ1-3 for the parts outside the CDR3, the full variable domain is NAGVMQNPRHLVRRRGQEARLRCSPMKGHSHVYWYRQLPEEGLKFMVYLQKENIIDESGMPKERFSAEFPKEGPSILRIQQVVRGDSAAYFCASSPQGQGNTIYFGEGSWLTVV.

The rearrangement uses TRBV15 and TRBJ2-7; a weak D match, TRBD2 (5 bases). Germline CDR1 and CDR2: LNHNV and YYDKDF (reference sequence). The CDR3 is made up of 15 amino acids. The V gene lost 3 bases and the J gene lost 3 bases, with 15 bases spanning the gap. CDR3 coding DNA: TGTGCCACCAGCAGGCGGACTCCTAACCTCTACGAGCAGTACTTC. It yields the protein CATSRRTPNLYEQYF.

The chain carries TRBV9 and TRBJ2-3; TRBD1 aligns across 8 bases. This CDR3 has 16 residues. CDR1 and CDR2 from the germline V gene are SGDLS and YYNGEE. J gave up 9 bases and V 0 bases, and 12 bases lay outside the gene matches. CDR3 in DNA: TGTGCCAGCAGCGTAGGGACAGGGAGGCATTTGGGGACGCAGTATTTT. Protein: CASSVGTGRHLGTQYF.